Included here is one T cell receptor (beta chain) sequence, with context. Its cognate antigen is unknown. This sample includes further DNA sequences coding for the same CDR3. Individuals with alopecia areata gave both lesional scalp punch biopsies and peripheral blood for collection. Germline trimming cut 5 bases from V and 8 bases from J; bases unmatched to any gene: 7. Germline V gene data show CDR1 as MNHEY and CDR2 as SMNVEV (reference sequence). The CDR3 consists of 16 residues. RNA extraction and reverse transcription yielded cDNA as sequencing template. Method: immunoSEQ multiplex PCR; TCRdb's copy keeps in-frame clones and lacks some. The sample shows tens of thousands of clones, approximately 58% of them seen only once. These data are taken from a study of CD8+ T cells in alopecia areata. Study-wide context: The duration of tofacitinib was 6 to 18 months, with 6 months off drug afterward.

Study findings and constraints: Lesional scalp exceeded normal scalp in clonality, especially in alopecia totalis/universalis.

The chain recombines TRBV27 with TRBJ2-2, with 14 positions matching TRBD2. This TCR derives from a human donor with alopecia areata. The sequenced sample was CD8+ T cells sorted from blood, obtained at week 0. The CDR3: CASSPGTSGGSGELFF. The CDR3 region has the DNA TGTGCCAGCAGTCCTGGGACTAGCGGGGGATCGGGGGAGCTGTTTTTT.